The 28 T cell receptor beta chains below were found in one sample sequenced in a study of blood T cell repertoires in COVID-19. The protocol was immunoSEQ multiplex PCR, while the TCRdb copy is restricted to in-frame clones and leaves out a portion. This sample has some 100,000 clones, with more than 75% found just once. The material sequenced was peripheral blood. The receptors were sampled from a human donor in a cohort sampled during active COVID-19.

The rearrangement uses TRBV7-2 and TRBJ2-1, with TRBD2 matching over 11 bases. Germline assignment: CDR1 SGHTA and CDR2 FQGNSA. The trim removed 1 base at V and 7 bases at J, leaving 6 bases unmatched. The CDR3 has 16 residues. CDR3 bases: TGTGCCAGCAGCTTAGAATGGACTAGCGGGTTGAATGAGCAGTTCTTC. Translating it yields CASSLEWTSGLNEQFF.

This clone appeared a single time. V is TRBV7-8 and J is TRBJ1-2; the match to TRBD1 covers 7 bases. Germline V gene data show CDR1 as SGHVS and CDR2 as FQNEAQ. V was pared by 5 bases and J by 4 bases, with 4 bases of the junction left unmatched. This CDR3 has 13 amino acids. The DNA of the CDR3 is TGTGCCAGCAGCCCGGGACAGCTCTATGGCTACACCTTC. Protein product: CASSPGQLYGYTF.

The V call is TRBV2, the J call TRBJ1-1, with D possibly matching TRBD1 (5 bases). The V gene lost 3 bases and the J gene lost 0 bases, with 17 bases spanning the gap. The germline CDR1 and CDR2 sequences are SNHLY and FYNNEI. The CDR3 totals 17 residues. The DNA for the CDR3 is TGTGCCAGCAGTGAGTCTCCGGTCGGGGGGATGAACACTGAAGCTTTCTTT. Protein: CASSESPVGGMNTEAFF.

DNA of the CDR3: TGTGCCAGCAGCGAAGAAGGGGTCAGCTCTGGAAACACCATATATTTT. Amino acid sequence: CASSEEGVSSGNTIYF. The V gene is TRBV11-2, the J gene TRBJ1-3, with D perhaps matching TRBD1 (5 bases). Per germline, CDR1 SGHAT and CDR2 FQNNGV. V was clipped by 5 bases and J by 0 bases, with 14 bases between them. The CDR3 sequence is 16 residues long.

The V and J genes are TRBV28 and TRBJ1-1, with 8 bases lining up with TRBD1. The CDR3 sequence is 16 residues long. V was clipped by 5 bases and J by 3 bases; unmatched bases: 11. Germline CDR1 MDHEN, CDR2 SYDVKM. CDR3 in amino acids: CASSTRQGSRYTEAFF. The CDR3 nucleotides are TGTGCCAGCAGTACCCGACAGGGGTCAAGGTACACTGAAGCTTTCTTT.

J is TRBJ2-7 and V is TRBV10-2; TRBD1 agrees at 8 bases. CDR3 length equals 14 residues. Germline trimming cut 5 bases from V and 4 bases from J; bases unmatched to any gene: 7. Germline V CDR1 and CDR2: WSHSY, SAAADI. In DNA, the CDR3 is TGCGCCAGCAGTAAGACAGGGGTTGGGTACGAGCAGTACTTC. This translates into CASSKTGVGYEQYF.

This chain uses TRBV10-2 with TRBJ2-4; D is possibly TRBD1 (5 bases). Germline V gives CDR1 WSHSY, CDR2 SAAADI. This CDR3 has 14 amino acids. Trimming pared 3 bases from V and 3 bases from J, leaving 9 bases between. In DNA, the CDR3 is TGCGCCAGCAGTGAAGGGGTATACAAAAACATTCAGTACTTC. Protein sequence: CASSEGVYKNIQYF.

This clone was detected once. The gene calls are TRBV11-2 and TRBJ2-7; 8 positions agree with TRBD2. CDR1 and CDR2 (germline): SGHAT, FQNNGV. The V and J ends lost 6 bases and 5 bases, in that order; junction bases with no gene match: 9. CDR3 length: 14 residues. The chain's CDR3 is CASRGSGVFNEQYF. For the CDR3, the DNA is TGTGCCAGCAGGGGTAGCGGGGTGTTCAACGAGCAGTACTTC.

This sequence joins TRBV6-5 and TRBJ2-1; 8 nucleotides line up with TRBD1. Germline assignment: CDR1 MNHEY and CDR2 SVGAGI. Trimming took 5 bases from V and 9 from J; bases not matched to a gene: 12. The CDR3 is 15 residues long. The CDR3 reads CASSRTGSIGGEQFF. DNA for the CDR3: TGTGCCAGCAGTAGGACAGGGAGTATCGGCGGTGAGCAGTTCTTC.

The chain couples TRBV10-3 to TRBJ2-7, with 7 bases that match TRBD2. CDR3 size: 14 residues. Germline trimming cut 7 bases from V and 4 bases from J; bases unmatched to any gene: 10. Germline loops: CDR1 ENHRY, CDR2 SYGVKD. DNA of the CDR3: TGTGCCATCACCCCCCGCGCGGGAGATTACGAGCAGTACTTC. It codes for CAITPRAGDYEQYF.

This chain uses TRBV5-1 with TRBJ2-1; 13 positions match TRBD2. Germline V gene sequence: CDR1 SGHRS, CDR2 YFSETQ. V gave up 1 base and J gave up 9 bases; unmatched junction bases: 10. The CDR3 extends over 17 amino acids. In DNA, the CDR3 is TGCGCCAGCAGCTTGTGGGGTACTAGCGGGAGGGTGGGTGAGCAGTTCTTC. Amino acids: CASSLWGTSGRVGEQFF.

The chain couples TRBV5-5 to TRBJ2-7, with 8 bases fitting TRBD1. Germline-derived CDR1 and CDR2 are SGHKS and YYEKEE (reference sequence). Losses at the gene ends were 7 bases for V and 2 bases for J; bases not matched to a gene: 14. The CDR3 sequence is 16 residues long. The CDR3 coding sequence is TGTGCCAGCCGATTGGTAGGGGACAGGATGGCCTACGAGCAGTACTTC. Its translation is CASRLVGDRMAYEQYF.

This clone occurred a few times. The chain is built from TRBV6-6 and TRBJ2-7; TRBD2 matches at 8 bases. From germline, CDR1 is MNHNY and CDR2 SVGAGI (reference sequence). The CDR3 length is 15 residues. Losses at the gene ends were 5 bases for V and 4 bases for J; bases not matched to a gene: 10. This CDR3 is CASSHLGAGAYEQYF. The CDR3 nucleotides are TGTGCCAGCAGTCACCTGGGAGCGGGGGCTTACGAGCAGTACTTC.

This chain uses TRBV19 with TRBJ1-1, with D perhaps TRBD1 (5 bases). The ends were cut back, 7 bases at V and 3 bases at J, with 9 bases in the middle. The CDR3 has 12 residues. From germline, CDR1 is LNHDA and CDR2 SQIVND (reference sequence). The CDR3 protein is CASMGLYTEAFF. In nucleotides, the CDR3 is TGTGCCAGTATGGGACTATACACTGAAGCTTTCTTT.

This clone was detected once. The V and J genes are TRBV2 and TRBJ2-1; no firm D call. The CDR3 loop spans 10 amino acids. Germline lookup yields CDR1 SNHLY and CDR2 FYNNEI. The V gene lost 6 bases and the J gene lost 9 bases, with 6 bases spanning the gap. The DNA for the CDR3 is TGTGCCAGCAGGGTCAGTGAGCAGTTCTTC. Encoded protein: CASRVSEQFF.

The chain employs TRBV30 and TRBJ1-2; D is perhaps TRBD1 (5 bases). This CDR3 is built from 13 residues. From germline, CDR1 is GTSNPN and CDR2 SVGIG (reference sequence). The germline V and J ends were trimmed by 0 bases and 4 bases, with 9 bases remaining between them. CDR3 residues: CAWSVNRFYGYTF. The CDR3 region has the DNA TGTGCCTGGAGTGTAAACAGGTTCTATGGCTACACCTTC.

This chain links TRBV9 with TRBJ2-1; 9 bases agree with TRBD1. Unmatched junction bases numbered 11, after V lost 4 bases and J lost 6 bases. This CDR3 is built from 16 residues. The germline V gene encodes CDR1 SGDLS and CDR2 YYNGEE. This CDR3 is CASSLQPGQGINEQFF. CDR3 in DNA: TGTGCCAGCAGCCTCCAACCGGGACAGGGTATCAATGAGCAGTTCTTC.

This chain uses TRBV7-9 with TRBJ1-1; D gene unclear. Germline V lookup: CDR1 SEHNR, CDR2 FQNEAQ (reference sequence). This CDR3 spans 14 amino acids. V shed 5 bases and J shed 3 bases, with 13 bases lying between them. CDR3 bases: TGTGCCAGCAGCCCGCGAGTTCTGGACACTGAAGCTTTCTTT. Residues: CASSPRVLDTEAFF.

This rearrangement joins TRBV7-2 to TRBJ2-5, with 8 bases that match TRBD1. CDR1 is SGHTA, CDR2 FQGNSA, per germline. The CDR3 consists of 16 residues. The ends lost 4 bases at V and 3 bases at J; junction bases unmatched: 10. CDR3 in DNA: TGTGCCAGCAGCTCCGGGTCTTGGACAGGGAAAGAGACCCAGTACTTC. Encoded protein: CASSSGSWTGKETQYF.

The rearrangement joins TRBV19 to TRBJ2-7; 8 bases align to TRBD1. The V gene end was trimmed by 5 bases and the J gene end by 3 bases; junction bases not matched to a gene: 9. This CDR3 is built from 15 residues. Germline CDR1 reads LNHDA; CDR2 reads SQIVND (reference sequence). CDR3 loop: CASSLSDRGGYEQYF. CDR3 DNA sequence: TGTGCCAGTAGTCTCTCCGACAGGGGAGGCTACGAGCAGTACTTC. The full variable domain, its missing parts supplied by reference TRBV19 and TRBJ2-7, is DGGITQSPKYLFRKEGQNVTLSCEQNLNHDAMYWYRQDPGQGLRLIYYSQIVNDFQKGDIAEGYSVSREKKESFPLTVTSAQKNPTAFYLCASSLSDRGGYEQYFGPGTRLTVT.

This chain links TRBV5-1 with TRBJ2-5; 8 nucleotides match TRBD2. The junction had 14 bases not matched to a gene; V was cut back by 3 bases and J by 4 bases. The CDR3 consists of 17 residues. From germline, CDR1 is SGHRS and CDR2 YFSETQ. CDR3 coding DNA: TGCGCCAGCAGCTCTTACCCAGGGGCGGGAGGATTAGAGACCCAGTACTTC. Translation: CASSSYPGAGGLETQYF.

The J gene is TRBJ1-1, the V gene TRBV7-2; possibly TRBD1 for D (5 bases). This CDR3 is built from 14 residues. The V end was cut by 5 bases, the J end by 10 bases, with 20 bases between. Per the germline V gene, CDR1 is SGHTA and CDR2 is FQGNSA. CDR3 bases: TGTGCCAGCAGCAGAACCGGGACCCTGGGGGGAGCTTTCTTT. The encoded protein is CASSRTGTLGGAFF.

This chain's CDR3 is CASRKQGGYGYTF. DNA of the CDR3: TGTGCCAGCAGGAAACAGGGGGGCTATGGCTACACCTTC. The rearrangement links TRBV6-5 to TRBJ1-2; 8 nucleotides align to TRBD1. This CDR3 comprises 13 residues. Germline CDR1 is MNHEY and CDR2 is SVGAGI. Trimming at V came to 6 bases and at J to 4 bases, leaving 4 bases not matched to a gene.

The CDR3 nucleotides are TGCGCCAGCAGCTTGGGATCCGGGGGTCAAGAGACCCAGTACTTC. Its protein is CASSLGSGGQETQYF. The chain carries TRBV5-1 and TRBJ2-5; TRBD2 is a possible D gene (6 bases). V lost 0 bases and J 2 bases, leaving 11 bases between the germline ends. Looked up from germline, CDR1 is SGHRS and CDR2 is YFSETQ. CDR3 size: 15 residues.

With regard to this clone: Germline is not matched at one junction end, which may reflect a read error. V is TRBV7-9 and J is TRBJ1-4; 9 bases line up with TRBD1. This CDR3 has 16 residues. From germline, CDR1 is SEHNR and CDR2 FQNEAQ (reference sequence). CDR3: CASSFGGGQGNGKLFF. DNA of the CDR3: TGTGCCAGCAGCTTTGGCGGGGGACAGGGAAATGGAAAACTGTTTTTT.

V usage is TRBV5-1 and J usage is TRBJ2-1; 12 bases align to TRBD2. Trimming cost V 5 bases and J 5 bases; bases outside gene matches: 2. Germline V CDR1 and CDR2: SGHRS, YFSETQ. The CDR3 has 14 residues. In DNA form, the CDR3 reads TGCGCCAGCAGACTAGCGGGGGGTCACAATGAGCAGTTCTTC. It yields the protein CASRLAGGHNEQFF.

This clone was counted a few times. Written as DNA, the CDR3 is TGTGCCAGCAGGGCTTATAGCAATCAGCCCCAGCATTTT. Translating gives CASRAYSNQPQHF. This chain links TRBV6-5 with TRBJ1-5, with no clear D. Germline CDR1 MNHEY, CDR2 SVGAGI. Trimming stripped 6 bases from V and 0 bases from J, with 6 bases between. The CDR3 runs to 13 residues.

The chain uses TRBV5-4 and TRBJ1-1, with D tentatively TRBD1 (5 bases). This CDR3 has 14 residues. The V end was cut by 0 bases, the J end by 3 bases, with 9 bases between. Germline lookup yields CDR1 SGHNT and CDR2 YYREEE (reference sequence). The CDR3 loop reads CASSLGAGDTEAFF. The CDR3 DNA reads TGTGCCAGCAGCTTGGGAGCGGGGGACACTGAAGCTTTCTTT.